These 6 T cell receptor beta chains were all obtained from the same sample, sequenced in a study of control samples from healthy donors and cancer patients. Assay used: immunoSEQ multiplex PCR; TCRdb lists only in-frame clones, some missing. The sample lists tens of thousands of clones, around 92% occurring once. The sample was PBMCs. Source of these receptors: a man aged 45-65 years with lung cancer.

The chain couples TRBV9 to TRBJ2-2, with TRBD2 identical over 11 bases. The CDR3 totals 15 residues. CDR1 and CDR2 from the germline V gene are SGDLS and YYNGEE. With 2 bases clipped from V and 5 bases from J, the junction kept 2 bases outside the gene matches. CDR3: CASSVSGGETGELFF. CDR3 DNA: TGTGCCAGCAGCGTTAGCGGGGGGGAGACCGGGGAGCTGTTTTTT.

Remarks on this clone: The junction and the germline gene differ at one end; a read error may be behind it. The chain uses TRBV11-2 and TRBJ1-5; D gene ambiguous. CDR1 and CDR2 from the germline V gene are SGHAT and FQNNGV. CDR3 length equals 16 residues. CDR3 in amino acids: CANSFDGPSSNQPQHF. Here the CDR3 DNA reads TGTGCCAACAGCTTTGACGGTCCCTCGAGCAATCAGCCCCAGCATTTT. Using reference TRBV11-2 and TRBJ1-5 for the parts outside the CDR3, the full variable domain is EAGVAQSPRYKIIEKRQSVAFWCNPISGHATLYWYQQILGQGPKLLIQFQNNGVVDDSQLPKDRFSAERLKGVDSTLKIQPAKLEDSAVYLCANSFDGPSSNQPQHFGDGTRLSIL.

This clone has just one count. The CDR3 nucleotides read TGTGCCAGCAACGGACAGGGCGCCGACTATGGCTACACCTTC. The encoded protein is CASNGQGADYGYTF. The chain recombines TRBV6-5 with TRBJ1-2, with TRBD1 matching 8 bases. With 7 bases clipped from V and 3 bases from J, the junction kept 7 bases outside the gene matches. This CDR3 contains 14 residues. Germline values: CDR1 MNHEY, CDR2 SVGAGI.

The table lists this clone with a count of one. The gene calls are TRBV9 and TRBJ2-5; perhaps D is TRBD1 or TRBD2 (7 bases each). The germline V and J ends were trimmed by 0 bases and 2 bases, with 20 bases remaining between them. The CDR3 runs to 18 residues. The germline V gene encodes CDR1 SGDLS and CDR2 YYNGEE. CDR3 residues: CASSVAVGAGGEQETQYF. CDR3 DNA sequence: TGTGCCAGCAGCGTAGCGGTGGGGGCAGGGGGGGAGCAAGAGACCCAGTACTTC.

The J gene is TRBJ2-1, the V gene TRBV3-1 (or the pseudogene TRBV3-2), with 8 nucleotides matching TRBD2. The CDR3 consists of 14 residues. The junction had 7 bases not matched to a gene; V was cut back by 3 bases and J by 9 bases. CDR1 and CDR2 from the germline V gene are LGHDT and YNNKEL (reference sequence). This CDR3 is CASSQRGAQGEQFF. CDR3 coding DNA: TGTGCCAGCAGCCAGCGGGGGGCGCAGGGTGAGCAGTTCTTC.

CDR3 nucleotides: TGCGCCAGCAGCTCAGCCGGGACAGGGGGTGGCACTGAAGCTTTCTTT. Protein sequence: CASSSAGTGGGTEAFF. V is TRBV5-1 and J is TRBJ1-1; 11 bases are shared with TRBD1. V lost 3 bases to trimming and J lost 4 bases; unmatched junction nucleotides: 8. The length of the CDR3 is 16 residues. Germline assignment: CDR1 SGHRS and CDR2 YFSETQ.